A single sample is the source of the 23 T cell receptor beta chains below, sequenced in a study of identical twins. A single record per CDR3 protein comes from TCRdb applying MiXCR to the 5' RACE reads. Of about 240,000 distinct CDR3 sequences listed, over 9.5% are singletons. Sequences were obtained from memory T cells sorted from blood. Every receptor here comes from a man in his fifties or sixties in good health.

This chain connects TRBV24-1 to TRBJ2-3; D is perhaps TRBD2 (7 bases). This CDR3 has 13 residues. In germline, CDR1 is KGHDR, CDR2 SFDVKD. V was pared by 12 bases and J by 6 bases, with 18 bases between. The CDR3 bases are TGTGCCGCGTCTCGGGGGGCACATGATACGCAGTATTTT. Translation gives CAASRGAHDTQYF.

This clonotype was seen a few times. The V call is TRBV15, the J call TRBJ2-3; tentative D call: TRBD2 (6 bases). Germline V gene data show CDR1 as LNHNV and CDR2 as YYDKDF (reference sequence). V was pared by 1 base and J by 6 bases, with 11 bases between. CDR3 length: 14 amino acids. The chain's CDR3 is CATSRARDSDTQYF. For the CDR3, the DNA is TGTGCCACCAGCAGAGCCCGGGACTCTGATACGCAGTATTTT.

This clonotype turned up a few times. The chain recombines TRBV25-1 with TRBJ1-4, with a tentative D call TRBD1 (5 bases). Trimming took off 1 base at V and 3 bases at J, with 12 bases between the two ends. This CDR3 has 16 amino acids. From germline, CDR1 is MGHDK and CDR2 SYGVNS. CDR3 loop: CASSEWEGIANEKLFF. The CDR3 DNA reads TGTGCCAGCAGTGAATGGGAGGGGATTGCTAATGAAAAACTGTTTTTT.

This clonotype was counted a few times. The V gene is TRBV4-3, the J gene TRBJ1-1; 8 nucleotides match TRBD1. The CDR3 has 13 amino acids. From germline, CDR1 is LGHNA and CDR2 YSLEER. The trim removed 0 bases at V and 9 bases at J, leaving 3 bases unmatched. Written as DNA, the CDR3 is TGCGCCAGCAGCCAAGAAGGACAGGGTAAAGCTTTCTTT. Translating it yields CASSQEGQGKAFF.

This chain connects TRBV7-9 to TRBJ1-5, with a possible D match to TRBD1 (5 bases). The CDR3 covers 14 residues. From germline, CDR1 is SEHNR and CDR2 FQNEAQ (reference sequence). Trimming took 2 bases from V and 5 from J, leaving 10 bases between them. The CDR3 sequence: CASSLMGGDQPQHF. The CDR3 region has the DNA TGTGCCAGCAGCTTAATGGGGGGTGATCAGCCCCAGCATTTT.

This clonotype came up a few times. The chain couples TRBV18 to TRBJ2-3; a possible D gene is TRBD1 (5 bases). Trimming shortened V by 3 bases and J by 5 bases, and 9 bases separated the two germline ends. There are 13 residues in the CDR3. Germline CDR1 reads KGHSH; CDR2 reads LQKENI. CDR3 in amino acids: CASSPTVGDTQYF. Here the CDR3 DNA reads TGTGCCAGCTCACCGACAGTGGGAGATACGCAGTATTTT. The complete variable domain, with remaining parts taken from reference TRBV18 and TRBJ2-3, reads NAGVMQNPRHLVRRRGQEARLRCSPMKGHSHVYWYRQLPEEGLKFMVYLQKENIIDESGMPKERFSAEFPKEGPSILRIQQVVRGDSAAYFCASSPTVGDTQYFGPGTRLTVL.

This clonotype was seen a few times. The V and J genes are TRBV5-4 and TRBJ2-3; D is perhaps TRBD1 (6 bases). V lost 0 bases and J lost 1, with 12 bases in between. Germline V lookup: CDR1 SGHNT, CDR2 YYREEE (reference sequence). The CDR3 is made up of 16 amino acids. CDR3 in amino acids: CASSLGRGGGTDTQYF. CDR3 nucleotides: TGTGCCAGCAGCTTGGGCAGGGGTGGGGGCACAGATACGCAGTATTTT.

This clonotype was recorded at least ten times. The rearrangement joins TRBV21-1 to TRBJ2-5; TRBD1, the table's D call, lacks a check against the DNA. TRBV21-1 is recorded as a pseudogene. The CDR3 sequence is 15 residues long. CDR3 region: CASSKGDRGEETQYF. CDR3 coding DNA: TGTGCCAGCAGCAAAGGGGACAGGGGAGAAGAGACCCAGTACTTC.

The V call is TRBV7-2, the J call TRBJ2-5; the D is unclear. This CDR3 is built from 14 residues. Germline CDR1 is SGHTA and CDR2 is FQGNSA. V dropped 3 bases and J dropped 1 base, with 9 bases sitting between them. CDR3 sequence: CASSFFASQETQYF. CDR3 coding DNA: TGTGCCAGCAGCTTTTTTGCATCCCAAGAGACCCAGTACTTC.

This clonotype appeared many times. The chain employs TRBV19 and TRBJ1-1; D is possibly TRBD1 (6 bases). Germline CDR1 LNHDA, CDR2 SQIVND (reference sequence). V lost 6 bases to trimming and J lost 6 bases, with 17 bases between them. This CDR3 has 14 amino acids. The CDR3 coding sequence is TGTGCCAGTAGATCGGGGGCTTTGGGGGCTGAAGCTTTCTTT. Protein product: CASRSGALGAEAFF.

This rearrangement joins TRBV6-1 to TRBJ1-4; the match to TRBD1 covers 8 bases. Unmatched junction bases numbered 4, after V lost 8 bases and J lost 2 bases. The CDR3 runs to 14 residues. CDR1 and CDR2 (germline): MNHNS, SASEGT. The CDR3 region has the DNA TGTGCCAGCGATACAGGGGGTACTAATGAAAAACTGTTTTTT. Protein product: CASDTGGTNEKLFF.

J is TRBJ1-2 and V is TRBV6-1; 8 bases map to TRBD1. There are 17 residues in the CDR3. The germline V gene encodes CDR1 MNHNS and CDR2 SASEGT. The V gene end was trimmed by 7 bases and the J gene end by 0 bases; junction bases not matched to a gene: 13. The CDR3 DNA reads TGTGCCAGCAACAACGACAGGGGAGCTTTTTCTAACTATGGCTACACCTTC. This codes for CASNNDRGAFSNYGYTF.

There are many counts of this clonotype. CDR3 nucleotides: TGTGCCAGCAGCCAAGCAGGGACTAGTCCCCACGAGCAGTACTTC. As protein: CASSQAGTSPHEQYF. J is TRBJ2-7 and V is TRBV4-2; TRBD2 matches at 8 bases. CDR3 length equals 15 residues. CDR1 LGHNA and CDR2 YNFKEQ come from the germline V gene. V lost 1 base and J lost 5; bases outside the gene matches: 7.

This clonotype was seen only a few times. The J gene is TRBJ2-2, the V gene TRBV2; tentatively, D is TRBD2 (7 bases). Trimming shortened V by 4 bases and J by 9 bases, and 12 bases separated the two germline ends. The germline CDR1 and CDR2 sequences are SNHLY and FYNNEI. The CDR3 extends over 13 amino acids. CDR3 sequence: CASSVGGRRELFF. CDR3 DNA: TGTGCCAGCAGTGTGGGGGGGCGCAGGGAGCTGTTTTTT.

Many counts were recorded for this clonotype. The V gene is TRBV18, the J gene TRBJ2-7; the D gene could be TRBD1 or TRBD2 (5 bases each). The length of the CDR3 is 15 residues. Germline V CDR1 and CDR2: KGHSH, LQKENI. Trimming removed 3 bases from V and 1 base from J, with 13 bases in between. The CDR3 here is CASSPNGTRSYEQYF. CDR3 bases: TGTGCCAGCTCACCGAACGGGACGAGATCCTACGAGCAGTACTTC.

The chain carries TRBV27 and TRBJ2-4; TRBD1 agrees at 7 bases. The J segment lost 3 bases and the V segment lost 7 bases, leaving 3 bases of the junction unmatched. Germline assignment: CDR1 MNHEY and CDR2 SMNVEV (reference sequence). The CDR3 contains 13 residues. This chain's CDR3 is CASKGQNKNIQYF. The CDR3 coding sequence is TGTGCCAGCAAGGGACAGAACAAAAACATTCAGTACTTC.

This clonotype showed up many times. The V gene is TRBV4-1, the J gene TRBJ2-1; no clear D gene. The CDR3 spans 19 residues. Deletions cut 4 bases from V and 4 bases from J, with 26 bases between. Germline assignment: CDR1 MGHRA and CDR2 YSYEKL. CDR3: CASSPSLLARRKAYNEQFF. The CDR3, as DNA: TGCGCCAGCAGCCCCTCCCTATTGGCCCGGCGGAAGGCGTACAATGAGCAGTTCTTC.

The V gene is TRBV7-2, the J gene TRBJ2-2; weak D call: TRBD1 (5 bases). The CDR3 contains 13 residues. Germline V lookup: CDR1 SGHTA, CDR2 FQGNSA. Trimming took off 4 bases at V and 4 bases at J, with 7 bases between the two ends. The CDR3 bases are TGTGCCAGCAGCTGGGGCGTCACCGGGGAGCTGTTTTTT. Its protein is CASSWGVTGELFF. The entire variable domain, with the rest obtained from reference TRBV7-2 and TRBJ2-2, is as follows: GAGVSQSPSNKVTEKGKDVELRCDPISGHTALYWYRQSLGQGLEFLIYFQGNSAPDKSGLPSDRFSAERTGGSVSTLTIQRTQQEDSAVYLCASSWGVTGELFFGEGSRLTVL.

This clonotype has a handful of counts. This rearrangement joins TRBV5-1 to TRBJ1-1; tentatively, D is TRBD1 (5 bases). The V gene's germline CDR1 is SGHRS and CDR2 YFSETQ. Trimming cost V 1 base and J 11 bases, with 24 bases left between them. The CDR3 consists of 16 residues. CDR3 nucleotide sequence: TGCGCCAGCAGCTTGATGGTTGGGCAGGGCGGAGGAGTGGCTTTCTTT. Protein: CASSLMVGQGGGVAFF.

This clonotype was observed a handful of times. This sequence joins TRBV5-4 and TRBJ2-7; D could derive from TRBD1 or TRBD2 (6 bases each). This CDR3 has 14 amino acids. Germline CDR1 SGHNT, CDR2 YYREEE (reference sequence). Between the trimmed V and J ends, which lost 4 bases and 6 bases, there was a span of 17 bases. CDR3 bases: TGTGCCAGCAGCGCTGAGGGGGGAAGGTTCGAGCAGTACTTC. The encoded protein is CASSAEGGRFEQYF.

This clonotype was counted between two and nine times. J is TRBJ2-1 and V is TRBV21-1; TRBD2 was called by the table and not checked on the DNA. TRBV21-1 is given as a pseudogene. The CDR3 is 18 amino acids. CDR3 residues: CASSTNGSSGRDYNEQFF. As DNA, the CDR3 is TGTGCCAGCAGCACCAACGGAAGCAGCGGGAGAGACTACAATGAGCAGTTCTTC.

This clonotype has just a few counts. The rearrangement links TRBV28 to TRBJ2-7; 7 bases align to TRBD2. CDR3 size: 16 residues. V dropped 3 bases and J dropped 2; count of bases not matched to a gene: 10. Germline-derived CDR1 and CDR2 are MDHEN and SYDVKM. CDR3 bases: TGTGCCAGCAGTTTGGGACTACTAGCGATTACCTACGAGCAGTACTTC. Residues: CASSLGLLAITYEQYF.

The CDR3 region is CASSSGQGGRTDTQYF. CDR3 DNA sequence: TGTGCCAGCAGCTCGGGACAGGGTGGGAGAACAGATACGCAGTATTTT. The chain combines TRBV7-2 with TRBJ2-3, with TRBD1 matching 9 bases. From germline, CDR1 is SGHTA and CDR2 FQGNSA. The trim removed 4 bases at V and 3 bases at J, leaving 8 bases unmatched. The CDR3 covers 16 residues.